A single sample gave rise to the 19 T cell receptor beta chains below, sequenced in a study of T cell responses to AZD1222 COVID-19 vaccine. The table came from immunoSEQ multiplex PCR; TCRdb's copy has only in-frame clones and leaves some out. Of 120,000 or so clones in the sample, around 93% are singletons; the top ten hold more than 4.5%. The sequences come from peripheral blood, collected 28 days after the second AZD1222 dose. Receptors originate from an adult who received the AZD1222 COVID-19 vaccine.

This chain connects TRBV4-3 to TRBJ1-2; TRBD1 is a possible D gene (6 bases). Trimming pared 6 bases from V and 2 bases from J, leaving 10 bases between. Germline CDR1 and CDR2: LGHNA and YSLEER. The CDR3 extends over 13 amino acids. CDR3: CASSFGQNYGYTF. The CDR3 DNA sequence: TGCGCCAGCAGTTTCGGACAGAACTATGGCTACACCTTC.

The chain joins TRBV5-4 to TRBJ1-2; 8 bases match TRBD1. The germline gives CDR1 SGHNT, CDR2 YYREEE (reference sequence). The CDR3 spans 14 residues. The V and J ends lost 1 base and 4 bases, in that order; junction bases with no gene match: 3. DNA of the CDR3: TGTGCCAGCAGCTTGCAGGGGGCAGGCTATGGCTACACCTTC. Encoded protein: CASSLQGAGYGYTF.

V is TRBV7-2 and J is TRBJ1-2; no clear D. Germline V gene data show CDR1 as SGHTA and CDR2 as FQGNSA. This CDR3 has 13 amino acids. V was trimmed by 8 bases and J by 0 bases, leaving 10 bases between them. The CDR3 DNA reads TGTGCCAGCGGTCGCCCGGCTAACTATGGCTACACCTTC. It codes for CASGRPANYGYTF.

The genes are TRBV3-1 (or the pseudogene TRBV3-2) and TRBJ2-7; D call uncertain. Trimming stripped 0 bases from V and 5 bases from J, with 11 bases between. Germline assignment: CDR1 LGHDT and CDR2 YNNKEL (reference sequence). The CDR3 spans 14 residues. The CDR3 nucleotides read TGTGCCAGCAGCCAAGATCCGATCCGTAACGAGCAGTACTTC. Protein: CASSQDPIRNEQYF.

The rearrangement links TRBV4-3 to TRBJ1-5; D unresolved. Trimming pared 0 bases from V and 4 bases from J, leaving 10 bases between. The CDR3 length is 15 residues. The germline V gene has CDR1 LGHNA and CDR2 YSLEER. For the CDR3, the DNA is TGCGCCAGCAGCCAAGACCTAGAGAGGAATCAGCCCCAGCATTTT. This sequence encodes CASSQDLERNQPQHF.

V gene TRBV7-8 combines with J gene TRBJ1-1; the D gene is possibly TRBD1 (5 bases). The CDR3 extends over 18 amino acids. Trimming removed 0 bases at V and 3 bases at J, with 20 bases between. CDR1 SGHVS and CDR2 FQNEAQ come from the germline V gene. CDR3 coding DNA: TGTGCCAGCAGCTTAGCGGGACCGGAAGAGGATAGGCACACTGAAGCTTTCTTT. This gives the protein CASSLAGPEEDRHTEAFF. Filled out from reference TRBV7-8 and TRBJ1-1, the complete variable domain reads GAGVSQSPRYKVAKRGQDVALRCDPISGHVSLFWYQQALGQGPEFLTYFQNEAQLDKSGLPSDRFFAERPEGSVSTLKIQRTQQEDSAVYLCASSLAGPEEDRHTEAFFGQGTRLTVV.

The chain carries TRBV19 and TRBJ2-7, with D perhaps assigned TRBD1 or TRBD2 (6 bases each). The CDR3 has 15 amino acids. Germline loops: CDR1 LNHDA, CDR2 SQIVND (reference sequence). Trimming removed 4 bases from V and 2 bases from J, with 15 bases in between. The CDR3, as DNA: TGTGCCAGTAGTAAGGAGGGGGTGAACCCCTACGAGCAGTACTTC. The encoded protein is CASSKEGVNPYEQYF.

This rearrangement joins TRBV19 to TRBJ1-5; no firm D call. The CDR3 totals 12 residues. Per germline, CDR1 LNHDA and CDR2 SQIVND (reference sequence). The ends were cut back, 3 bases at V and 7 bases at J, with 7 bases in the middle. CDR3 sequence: CASSMLFQPQHF. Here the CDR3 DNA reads TGTGCCAGTAGTATGCTCTTCCAGCCCCAGCATTTT.

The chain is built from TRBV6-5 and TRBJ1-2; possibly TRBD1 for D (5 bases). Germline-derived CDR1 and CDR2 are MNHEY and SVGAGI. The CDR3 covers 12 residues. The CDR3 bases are TGTGCTGGGAGGGGCCGCGAAAGGGGCTACACCTTC. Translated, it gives CAGRGRERGYTF.

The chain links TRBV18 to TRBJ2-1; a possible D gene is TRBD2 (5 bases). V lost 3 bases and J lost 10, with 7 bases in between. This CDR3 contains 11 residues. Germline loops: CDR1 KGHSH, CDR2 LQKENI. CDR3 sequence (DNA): TGTGCCAGCTCACCCCAGCGGGAGCAGTTCTTC. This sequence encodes CASSPQREQFF.

The CDR3 region has the DNA TGTGCCATCAGTGAGGGGGAGCAGAACACTGAAGCTTTCTTT. It is translated as CAISEGEQNTEAFF. The rearrangement uses TRBV10-3 and TRBJ1-1; D uncertain. Looked up from germline, CDR1 is ENHRY and CDR2 is SYGVKD. With 2 bases removed from V and 1 base from J, the gap between germline ends came to 8 bases. This CDR3 region has 14 residues.

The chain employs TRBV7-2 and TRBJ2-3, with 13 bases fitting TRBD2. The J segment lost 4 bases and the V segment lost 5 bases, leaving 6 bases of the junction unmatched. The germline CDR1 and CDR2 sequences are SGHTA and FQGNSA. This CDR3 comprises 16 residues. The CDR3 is CASSPRLAGGSDTQYF. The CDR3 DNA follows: TGTGCCAGCAGCCCCCGACTAGCGGGGGGTTCAGATACGCAGTATTTT.

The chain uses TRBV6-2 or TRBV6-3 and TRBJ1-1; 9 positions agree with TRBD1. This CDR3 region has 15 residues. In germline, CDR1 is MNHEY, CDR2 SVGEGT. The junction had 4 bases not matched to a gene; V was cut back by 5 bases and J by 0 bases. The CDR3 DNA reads TGTGCCAGCAGTACAGGGGGCCCCATGAACACTGAAGCTTTCTTT. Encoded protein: CASSTGGPMNTEAFF.

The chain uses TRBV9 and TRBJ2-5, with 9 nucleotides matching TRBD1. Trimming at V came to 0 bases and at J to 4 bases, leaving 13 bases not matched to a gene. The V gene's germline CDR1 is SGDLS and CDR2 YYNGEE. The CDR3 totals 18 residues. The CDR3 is CASSVADQDRGERETQYF. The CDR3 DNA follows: TGTGCCAGCAGCGTAGCGGACCAAGACAGGGGGGAGAGAGAGACCCAGTACTTC.

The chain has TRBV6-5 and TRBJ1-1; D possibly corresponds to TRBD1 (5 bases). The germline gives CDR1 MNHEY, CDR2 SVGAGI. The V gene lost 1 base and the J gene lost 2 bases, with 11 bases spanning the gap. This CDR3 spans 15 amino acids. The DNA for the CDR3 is TGTGCCAGCAGTTACTTCGGGGGTGGCAACACTGAAGCTTTCTTT. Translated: CASSYFGGGNTEAFF.

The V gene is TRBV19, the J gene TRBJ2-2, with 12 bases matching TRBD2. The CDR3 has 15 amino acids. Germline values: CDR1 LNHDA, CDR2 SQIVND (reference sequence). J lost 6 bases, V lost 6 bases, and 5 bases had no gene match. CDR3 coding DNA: TGTGCCAGTAGCAGACTAGCGGGAGACCCCGGGGAGCTGTTTTTT. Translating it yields CASSRLAGDPGELFF.

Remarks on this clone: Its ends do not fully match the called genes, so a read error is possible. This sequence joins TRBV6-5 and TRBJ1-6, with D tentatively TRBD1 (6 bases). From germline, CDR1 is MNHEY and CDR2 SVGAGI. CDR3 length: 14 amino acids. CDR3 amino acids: CVSRGDGNNSPLHF. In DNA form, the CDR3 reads TGTGTCAGCAGGGGAGACGGTAATAATTCACCCCTCCACTTT.

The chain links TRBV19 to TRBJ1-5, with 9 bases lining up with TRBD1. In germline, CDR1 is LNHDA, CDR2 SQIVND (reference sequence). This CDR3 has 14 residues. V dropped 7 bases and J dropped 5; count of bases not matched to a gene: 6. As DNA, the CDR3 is TGTGCCAGTACCACAAGACAGGGGGATCAGCCCCAGCATTTT. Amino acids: CASTTRQGDQPQHF.

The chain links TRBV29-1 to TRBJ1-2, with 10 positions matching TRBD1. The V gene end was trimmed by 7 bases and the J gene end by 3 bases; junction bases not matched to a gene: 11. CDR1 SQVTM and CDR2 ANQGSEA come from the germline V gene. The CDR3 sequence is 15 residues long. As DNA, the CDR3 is TGCAGCGCGGGGGACAGGGGAGCCGGTGACTATGGCTACACCTTC. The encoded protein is CSAGDRGAGDYGYTF.